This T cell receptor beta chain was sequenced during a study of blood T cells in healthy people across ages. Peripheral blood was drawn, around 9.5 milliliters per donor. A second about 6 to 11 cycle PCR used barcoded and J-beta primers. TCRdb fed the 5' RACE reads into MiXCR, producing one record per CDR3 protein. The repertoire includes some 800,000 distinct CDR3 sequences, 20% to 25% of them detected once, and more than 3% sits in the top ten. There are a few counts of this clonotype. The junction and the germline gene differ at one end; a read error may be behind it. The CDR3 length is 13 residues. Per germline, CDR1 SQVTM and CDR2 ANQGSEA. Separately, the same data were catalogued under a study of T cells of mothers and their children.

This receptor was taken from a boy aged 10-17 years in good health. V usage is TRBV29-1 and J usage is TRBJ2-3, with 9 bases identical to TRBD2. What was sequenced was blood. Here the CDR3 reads CYVVAGATDTQYF. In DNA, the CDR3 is TGCTACGTGGTAGCGGGGGCCACAGACACGCAGTATTTT.